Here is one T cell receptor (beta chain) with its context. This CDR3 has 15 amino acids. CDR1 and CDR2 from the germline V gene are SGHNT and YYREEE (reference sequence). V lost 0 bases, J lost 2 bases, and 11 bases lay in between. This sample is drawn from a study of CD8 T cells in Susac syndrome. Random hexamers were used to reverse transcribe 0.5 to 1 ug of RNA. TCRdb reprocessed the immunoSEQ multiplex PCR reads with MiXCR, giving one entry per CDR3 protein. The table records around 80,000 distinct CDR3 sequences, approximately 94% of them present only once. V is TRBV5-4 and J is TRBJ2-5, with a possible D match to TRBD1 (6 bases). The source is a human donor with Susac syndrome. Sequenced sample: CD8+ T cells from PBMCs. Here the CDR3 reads CASSLEVDRQETQYF. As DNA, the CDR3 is TGTGCCAGCAGCTTGGAAGTGGACAGACAAGAGACCCAGTACTTC.